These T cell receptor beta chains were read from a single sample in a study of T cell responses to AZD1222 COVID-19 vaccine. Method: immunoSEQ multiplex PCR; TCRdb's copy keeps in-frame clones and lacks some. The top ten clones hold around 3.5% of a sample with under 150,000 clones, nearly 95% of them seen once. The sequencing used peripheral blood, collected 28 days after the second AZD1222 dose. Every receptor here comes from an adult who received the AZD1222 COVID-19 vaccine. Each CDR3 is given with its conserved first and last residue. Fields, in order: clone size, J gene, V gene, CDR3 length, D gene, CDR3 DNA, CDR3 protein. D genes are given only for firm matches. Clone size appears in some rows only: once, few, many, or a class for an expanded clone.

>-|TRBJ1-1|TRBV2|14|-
TGTGCCAGCAGCCAACAGGGACCGAACACTGAAGCTTTCTTT
CASSQQGPNTEAFF
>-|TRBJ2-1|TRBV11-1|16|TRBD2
TGTGCCAGCAGCTCCCAATTAGCGGGAGCTTACAATGAGCAGTTCTTC
CASSSQLAGAYNEQFF
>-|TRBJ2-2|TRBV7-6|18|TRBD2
TGTGCCAGCAGCTTAAGGGCTCTAGCGGGGGGGAACACCGGGGAGCTGTTTTTT
CASSLRALAGGNTGELFF
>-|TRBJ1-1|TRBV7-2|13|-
TGTGCCAGCAGCTTTAAGGGGCTCACTGAAGCTTTCTTT
CASSFKGLTEAFF
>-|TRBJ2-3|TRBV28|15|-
TGTGCCAGCAGCAGGGGGGACAGAATAGAACATACGCAGTATTTT
CASSRGDRIEHTQYF
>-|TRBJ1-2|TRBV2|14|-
TGTGCCAGCAGTGGAACTGCCCTTAACTATGGCTACACCTTC
CASSGTALNYGYTF
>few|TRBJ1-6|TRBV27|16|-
TGTGCCAGCAGTCTAGGGCCGAGCTCCTATAATTCACCCCTCCACTTT
CASSLGPSSYNSPLHF
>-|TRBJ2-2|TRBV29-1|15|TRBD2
TGCAGCATAACCAGACTAGCGGGAGACACCGGGGAGCTGTTTTTT
CSITRLAGDTGELFF
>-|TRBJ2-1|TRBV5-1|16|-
TGCGCCAGCAGCTTGGGGGGAGCGGGTCCCTACAATGAGCAGTTCTTC
CASSLGGAGPYNEQFF
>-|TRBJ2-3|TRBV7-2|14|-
TGTGCCAGCAGCTACCCCGGTAGCTCAGATACGCAGTATTTT
CASSYPGSSDTQYF
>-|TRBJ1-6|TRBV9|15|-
TGTGCCAGCAGCGTAGGGCAGGGTGGTAATTCACCCCTCCACTTT
CASSVGQGGNSPLHF
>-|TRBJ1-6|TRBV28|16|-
TGTGCCAGCAGTTTACCGGCGGGACAAGTAAATTCACCCCTCCACTTT
CASSLPAGQVNSPLHF
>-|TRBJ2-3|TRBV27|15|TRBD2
TGTGCCAGCAGTACCCAGCGGGAGGCTCCCGATACGCAGTATTTT
CASSTQREAPDTQYF
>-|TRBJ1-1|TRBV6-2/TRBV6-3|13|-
TGTGCCAGCAGTTATGATCCTCGCGTTGAAGCTTTCTTT
CASSYDPRVEAFF
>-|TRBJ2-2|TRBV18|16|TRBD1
TGTGCCAGCTCAGAGGACGACAGGGGCCTAAACGGGGAGCTGTTTTTT
CASSEDDRGLNGELFF
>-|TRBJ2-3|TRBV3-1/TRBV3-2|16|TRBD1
TGTGCCAGCAGCCAAGTTCTGGACAGGGACACAGATACGCAGTATTTT
CASSQVLDRDTDTQYF
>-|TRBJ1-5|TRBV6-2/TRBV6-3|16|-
TGTGCCAGCAGTTACTCCACGGGACTCTTGTATCAGCCCCAGCATTTT
CASSYSTGLLYQPQHF
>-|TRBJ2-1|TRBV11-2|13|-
TGTGCCACAATGTGGGGAGGATCGGATGAGCAGTTCTTC
CATMWGGSDEQFF
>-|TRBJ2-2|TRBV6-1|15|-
TGTGCCAGCAGTGAAGCGGGGGGCGTCACCGGGGAGCTGTTTTTT
CASSEAGGVTGELFF
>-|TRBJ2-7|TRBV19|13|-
TGTGCCAGTAGTCTCCGGCAGACCGGCGAGCAGTACTTC
CASSLRQTGEQYF
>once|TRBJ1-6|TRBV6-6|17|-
TGTGCCAGCAGTCTCAATCAGGGCTTCGCCTATAATTCACCCCTCCACTTT
CASSLNQGFAYNSPLHF
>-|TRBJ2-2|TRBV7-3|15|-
TGTGCCAGCAGCTTCGGTCTATTGAACACCGGGGAGCTGTTTTTT
CASSFGLLNTGELFF
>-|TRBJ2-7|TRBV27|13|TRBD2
TGTGCCACCGGGACTAGCGGGATCTACGAGCAGTACTTC
CATGTSGIYEQYF
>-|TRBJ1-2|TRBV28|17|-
TGTGCCAGCAGTCCGCCTTTGACAGACCTAATGGCCTATGGCTACACCTTC
CASSPPLTDLMAYGYTF
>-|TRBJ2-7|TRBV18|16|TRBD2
TGTGCCAGCTCAGGCTCCACGACCACTAGCGGGAGTATGCAGTACTTC
CASSGSTTTSGSMQYF
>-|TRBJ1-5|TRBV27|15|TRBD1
TGTGCCAGCAGCTCCGGGACAGCAAGCAATCAGCCCCAGCATTTT
CASSSGTASNQPQHF
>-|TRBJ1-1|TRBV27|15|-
TGTGCCAGCAGCCCCCAGGACCCGGCGGTCACTGAAGCTTTCTTT
CASSPQDPAVTEAFF
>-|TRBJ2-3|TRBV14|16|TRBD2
TGTGCCAGCAGCCCAGCGCAAAGCGGGAGTAAAGATACGCAGTATTTT
CASSPAQSGSKDTQYF
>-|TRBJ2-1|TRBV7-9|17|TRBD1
TGTGCCAGCAGCTTTCGAACGGGACAGGGGACCTACAATGAGCAGTTCTTC
CASSFRTGQGTYNEQFF
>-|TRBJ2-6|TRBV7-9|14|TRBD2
TGTGCCGCCAGCGGGGGCCCCGGGGCCAACGTCCTGACTTTC
CAASGGPGANVLTF
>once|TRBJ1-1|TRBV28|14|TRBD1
TGTGCCAGCAGTTACCCCGGGACAGGGACTGAAGCTTTCTTT
CASSYPGTGTEAFF
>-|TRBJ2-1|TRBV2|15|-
TGTGCCAGCAGTCTTATAGGGGGACGCGTCAATGAGCAGTTCTTC
CASSLIGGRVNEQFF